These 14 T cell receptor beta chains share one sample of origin, sequenced in a study of shared clonotypes between healthy human individuals. The data were produced by immunoSEQ multiplex PCR, yet TCRdb's version contains in-frame clones alone and is incomplete. The sample consists of about 510,000 clones, around 79% of them appearing once. The sequencing sample was made of PBMCs. The receptors come from a woman in her 40s in good health. Some clones in this sample may be carry-over from other donors' samples.

CDR3 amino acids: CASSLAGTLNTIYF. The CDR3 nucleotides are TGTGCCAGCAGCTTAGCGGGGACGTTAAACACCATATATTTT. V usage is TRBV7-2 and J usage is TRBJ1-3; D may be TRBD1 (5 bases). The V and J ends lost 0 bases and 6 bases respectively, with 9 bases between them. CDR1 SGHTA and CDR2 FQGNSA come from the germline V gene. The CDR3 covers 14 residues.

The genes are TRBV2 and TRBJ2-1; 9 positions match TRBD1. CDR3 length equals 16 residues. The V segment lost 0 bases and the J segment 3 bases; nucleotides outside the gene matches: 3. The germline gives CDR1 SNHLY, CDR2 FYNNEI. The CDR3 nucleotides read TGTGCCAGCAGTGAAGCTGGGACAGGGTTCTACAATGAGCAGTTCTTC. Translated, it gives CASSEAGTGFYNEQFF. The full variable domain, rest sourced from reference TRBV2 and TRBJ2-1, is EPEVTQTPSHQVTQMGQEVILRCVPISNHLYFYWYRQILGQKVEFLVSFYNNEISEKSEIFDDQFSVERPDGSNFTLKIRSTKLEDSAMYFCASSEAGTGFYNEQFFGPGTRLTVL.

This clone was observed at least ten times. This chain links TRBV2 with TRBJ2-2; 8 bases match TRBD1. V was pared by 9 bases and J by 7 bases, with 19 bases of the junction left unmatched. Germline CDR1 reads SNHLY; CDR2 reads FYNNEI. The CDR3 is 17 amino acids. CDR3 sequence: CASTSGTGVLSGGELFF. CDR3 sequence (DNA): TGTGCCAGTACTTCCGGGACAGGTGTCCTTAGTGGCGGGGAGCTGTTTTTT.

The chain has TRBV11-3 and TRBJ1-1, with D unclear. V was clipped by 1 base and J by 1 base, with 7 bases between them. The length of the CDR3 is 14 residues. Germline CDR1 reads SGHNT; CDR2 reads YENEEA. CDR3 nucleotides: TGTGCCAGCAGCTTAGGCCCGTCGAACACTGAAGCTTTCTTT. It codes for CASSLGPSNTEAFF.

The chain is built from TRBV1 and TRBJ2-7; the tabulated D call, TRBD2, remains unverified against the DNA. TRBV1 is classified as a pseudogene. The CDR3 totals 19 residues. The CDR3, as DNA: TGCACCAGCAGCCAAGAAAATGGACAACCGGGACTAGCGATCCACGAGCAGTACTTC. It yields the protein CTSSQENGQPGLAIHEQYF.

This clone appeared a single time. The rearrangement joins TRBV7-8 to TRBJ1-2, with 9 bases that match TRBD1. The CDR3 has 14 residues. V trimming: 5 bases; J trimming: 6 bases; junction bases outside the gene matches: 7. CDR1 is SGHVS and CDR2 is FQNEAQ in the germline V gene. CDR3 amino acids: CASSRGTGTDGYTF. CDR3 nucleotide sequence: TGTGCCAGCAGCAGAGGGACAGGGACGGATGGCTACACCTTC.

There are a few counts of this clone. This sequence joins TRBV4-2 and TRBJ2-1, with 8 bases fitting TRBD2. This CDR3 contains 20 residues. V lost 1 base and J lost 7; bases outside the gene matches: 21. Germline loops: CDR1 LGHNA, CDR2 YNFKEQ. The CDR3: CASSQGIRAGGPGEQNEQFF. DNA for the CDR3: TGTGCCAGCAGCCAAGGAATTAGGGCGGGAGGCCCCGGAGAGCAAAATGAGCAGTTCTTC.

The chain combines TRBV7-2 with TRBJ2-1, with 10 bases matching TRBD2. J lost 4 bases, V lost 0 bases, and 6 bases had no gene match. CDR3 length: 17 amino acids. Germline CDR1 SGHTA, CDR2 FQGNSA. CDR3: CASSLAGSGRVYNEQFF. CDR3 DNA sequence: TGTGCCAGCAGCTTAGCAGGCAGCGGGAGGGTTTACAATGAGCAGTTCTTC.

V and J are TRBV5-4 and TRBJ2-7; 12 positions agree with TRBD1. Unmatched junction bases numbered 5, after V lost 4 bases and J lost 6 bases. This CDR3 has 14 residues. Germline V gene data show CDR1 as SGHNT and CDR2 as YYREEE (reference sequence). The CDR3 spells CASSQGQGAGEQYF. The CDR3 region has the DNA TGTGCCAGCAGCCAGGGACAGGGGGCAGGCGAGCAGTACTTC. Filled out from reference TRBV5-4 and TRBJ2-7, the complete variable domain reads ETGVTQSPTHLIKTRGQQVTLRCSSQSGHNTVSWYQQALGQGPQFIFQYYREEENGRGNFPPRFSGLQFPNYSSELNVNALELDDSALYLCASSQGQGAGEQYFGPGTRLTVT.

The genes are TRBV11-2 and TRBJ1-1; D gene ambiguous. The CDR3 runs to 14 residues. V shed 3 bases and J shed 5 bases, with 13 bases lying between them. Germline CDR1 and CDR2: SGHAT and FQNNGV. The CDR3 DNA reads TGTGCCAGCAGCTTCTCTTCCCTGGGTACTGAAGCTTTCTTT. It yields the protein CASSFSSLGTEAFF.

This rearrangement joins TRBV7-8 to TRBJ1-5; 8 bases fit TRBD1. CDR1 is SGHVS and CDR2 is FQNEAQ in the germline V gene. Losses at the gene ends were 4 bases for V and 0 bases for J; bases not matched to a gene: 11. This CDR3 has 18 amino acids. Written as DNA, the CDR3 is TGTGCCAGCAGCTCCCGACAGGGGATAAGATTTAGCAATCAGCCCCAGCATTTT. Protein sequence: CASSSRQGIRFSNQPQHF.

This rearrangement joins TRBV19 to TRBJ2-1, with 9 positions matching TRBD2. CDR1 LNHDA and CDR2 SQIVND come from the germline V gene (reference sequence). The CDR3 contains 16 residues. V was clipped by 5 bases and J by 7 bases; unmatched bases: 12. The CDR3 nucleotides are TGTGCCAGTAGTCCCCTTAGGATAGCGGGAGCGAATGAGCAGTTCTTC. It yields the protein CASSPLRIAGANEQFF. The complete variable domain, with remaining parts taken from reference TRBV19 and TRBJ2-1, reads DGGITQSPKYLFRKEGQNVTLSCEQNLNHDAMYWYRQDPGQGLRLIYYSQIVNDFQKGDIAEGYSVSREKKESFPLTVTSAQKNPTAFYLCASSPLRIAGANEQFFGPGTRLTVL.

The chain joins TRBV28 to TRBJ2-3, with D maybe TRBD2 (6 bases). V shed 3 bases and J shed 1 base, with 11 bases lying between them. CDR3 length equals 15 residues. Germline V lookup: CDR1 MDHEN, CDR2 SYDVKM. DNA for the CDR3: TGTGCCAGCAGTTTCAGACTAGAAGGCACAGATACGCAGTATTTT. Translation gives CASSFRLEGTDTQYF. The entire variable domain, with the rest obtained from reference TRBV28 and TRBJ2-3, is as follows: DVKVTQSSRYLVKRTGEKVFLECVQDMDHENMFWYRQDPGLGLRLIYFSYDVKMKEKGDIPEGYSVSREKKERFSLILESASTNQTSMYLCASSFRLEGTDTQYFGPGTRLTVL.

The chain couples TRBV28 to TRBJ1-5, with D possibly being TRBD1 (6 bases). The CDR3 totals 13 residues. V lost 10 bases, J lost 0 bases, and 10 bases lay in between. Germline V CDR1 and CDR2: MDHEN, SYDVKM. The CDR3 is CATRTDSNQPQHF. The CDR3 DNA reads as TGTGCCACGAGGACAGATAGCAATCAGCCCCAGCATTTT.